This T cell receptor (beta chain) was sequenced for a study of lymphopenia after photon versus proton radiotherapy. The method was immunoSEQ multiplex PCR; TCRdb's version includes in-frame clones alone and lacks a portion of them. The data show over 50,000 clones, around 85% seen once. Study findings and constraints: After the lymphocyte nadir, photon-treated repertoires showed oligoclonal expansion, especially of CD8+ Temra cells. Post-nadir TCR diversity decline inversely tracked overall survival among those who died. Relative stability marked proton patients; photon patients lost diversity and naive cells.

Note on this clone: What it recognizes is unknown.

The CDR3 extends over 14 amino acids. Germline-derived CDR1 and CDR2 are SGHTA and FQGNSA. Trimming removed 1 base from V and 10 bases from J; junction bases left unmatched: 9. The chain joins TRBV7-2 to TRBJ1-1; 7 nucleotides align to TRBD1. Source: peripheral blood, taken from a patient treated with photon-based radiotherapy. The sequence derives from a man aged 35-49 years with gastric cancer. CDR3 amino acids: CASSLVGGASRAFF. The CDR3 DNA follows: TGTGCCAGCAGCTTAGTAGGGGGCGCGAGCCGAGCTTTCTTT.